One sample yielded the 5 T cell receptor beta chains listed below, sequenced in a study of neurological immune-mediated disorders. TCRdb passed the 5' RACE reads through MiXCR, listing each CDR3 protein once. Among approximately 85,000 distinct CDR3 sequences listed, around 4.5% were seen once. Regarding time point: longitudinal time-point 3. The sequencing input was PBMCs. All receptors come from a woman aged 60 to 75 with multiple sclerosis.

This clonotype appeared many times. This chain joins TRBV6-5 and TRBJ1-3; D is uncertain. With 2 bases removed from V and 2 bases from J, the gap between germline ends came to 10 bases. Germline V gives CDR1 MNHEY, CDR2 SVGAGI. The CDR3 spans 15 residues. The CDR3, as DNA: TGTGCCAGCAGTTACGAGGGTCGGGCTGGAAACACCATATATTTT. Residues: CASSYEGRAGNTIYF.

The V and J genes are TRBV6-5 and TRBJ1-1, with D unresolved. This CDR3 comprises 14 residues. Trimming took off 7 bases at V and 1 base at J, with 13 bases between the two ends. Per germline, CDR1 MNHEY and CDR2 SVGAGI. CDR3 region: CASMKPVGNTEAFF. CDR3 coding DNA: TGTGCCAGCATGAAACCTGTGGGGAACACTGAAGCTTTCTTT.

This clonotype was detected ten times or more. V usage is TRBV12-3 or TRBV12-4 and J usage is TRBJ2-5, with 9 bases lining up with TRBD2. With V trimmed by 6 bases and J by 1 base, 3 bases remained unmatched. This CDR3 is built from 14 residues. CDR3 in DNA: TGTGCCAGCAGAGCGACTAGCGGCCAAGAGACCCAGTACTTC. It codes for CASRATSGQETQYF.

This clonotype was seen repeatedly, ten times or more. An end of the junction does not agree with germline; a read error may underlie this. The chain links TRBV7-9 to TRBJ1-2; 7 bases are a match to TRBD1. The CDR3 is made up of 14 amino acids. Per the germline V gene, CDR1 is SEHNR and CDR2 is FQNEAQ (reference sequence). Here the CDR3 DNA reads TGTGCCAGCAGCCTAGCGGGACAGAACTATGGCTACACCTTC. Protein: CASSLAGQNYGYTF.

Many counts were recorded for this clonotype. V is TRBV5-5 and J is TRBJ1-4; tentative D call: TRBD1 (6 bases). The CDR3 is 13 amino acids. From germline, CDR1 is SGHKS and CDR2 YYEKEE (reference sequence). Deletions cut 5 bases from V and 5 bases from J, with 10 bases between. As DNA, the CDR3 is TGTGCCAGCAGGTGGACAGTGAATGAAAAACTGTTTTTT. It translates to CASRWTVNEKLFF.